This T cell receptor beta chain was recorded in a study of shared clonotypes between healthy human individuals. About the study: A few men and two women, aged 18 to 49, were donors. Study findings and constraints: Naive CD4 clonotype sharing across several donors was around 5%.

Assay: immunoSEQ multiplex PCR; the TCRdb copy retains only in-frame clones and omits some. This table holds millions of clones, 95% found once. Remarks on this clone: Its specificity is not known.

Per the germline V gene, CDR1 is LNHDA and CDR2 is SQIVND (reference sequence). J lost 11 bases, V lost 5 bases, and 11 bases had no gene match. This CDR3 has 14 amino acids. Source material: naive CD4+ T cells sorted from blood. Subset in this sample: CD45RA+ positively selected. The chain carries TRBV19 and TRBJ1-5; 8 bases are a match to TRBD1. The receptor was derived from a man in his late teens or twenties in good health. CDR3 sequence: CASSLQGGLRSQHF. In DNA, the CDR3 is TGTGCCAGTAGTCTACAGGGGGGGTTACGGTCCCAGCATTTT.